The T cell receptor (beta chain) under discussion was sequenced for a study of T cell responses to AZD1222 COVID-19 vaccine. Per the germline V gene, CDR1 is SGHNT and CDR2 is YYREEE (reference sequence). Trimming cost V 0 bases and J 4 bases, with 13 bases left between them. CDR3 length equals 15 residues. Using immunoSEQ multiplex PCR, the repertoire was profiled, and TCRdb retains in-frame clones only, with some absent. Among about 170,000 clones listed, around nine tenths were seen once. The TCR comes from an adult who received the AZD1222 COVID-19 vaccine. The source was peripheral blood, collected 28 days after the second AZD1222 dose. This sequence joins TRBV5-4 and TRBJ1-2; possible D gene TRBD1, 6 bases. CDR3 DNA sequence: TGTGCCAGCAGCTTGGCGCGGGGGCAGATCTATGGCTACACCTTC. It yields the protein CASSLARGQIYGYTF. Full variable domain (remainder filled in from reference TRBV5-4 and TRBJ1-2): ETGVTQSPTHLIKTRGQQVTLRCSSQSGHNTVSWYQQALGQGPQFIFQYYREEENGRGNFPPRFSGLQFPNYSSELNVNALELDDSALYLCASSLARGQIYGYTFGSGTRLTVV.